The T cell receptor (beta chain) under discussion was sequenced for a study of cytomegalovirus exposure and HLA in healthy donors. There are a few counts of this clone. Its antigen is as yet unknown. The CDR3 totals 15 residues. Trimming pared 6 bases from V and 12 bases from J, leaving 21 bases between. Looked up from germline, CDR1 is MNHEY and CDR2 is SMNVEV (reference sequence). The PCR made use of 60 Vbeta and 13 Jbeta primers. Sequencing used immunoSEQ multiplex PCR; TCRdb keeps in-frame clones, though not all of them. The sample contains tens of thousands of clones, around 80% of which appear only once. Study results and limitations: The study had only CMV serostatus as immune exposure information.

Sequencing was performed on PBMCs. The genes are TRBV27 and TRBJ1-6; D is unclear. This clonotype originated in a man between 18 and 35 years old in good health and CMV-seronegative. The CDR3 sequence is CASRPRGGVIQPLHF. CDR3 DNA: TGTGCCAGCAGGCCCCGGGGTGGGGTCATTCAACCCCTCCACTTT.